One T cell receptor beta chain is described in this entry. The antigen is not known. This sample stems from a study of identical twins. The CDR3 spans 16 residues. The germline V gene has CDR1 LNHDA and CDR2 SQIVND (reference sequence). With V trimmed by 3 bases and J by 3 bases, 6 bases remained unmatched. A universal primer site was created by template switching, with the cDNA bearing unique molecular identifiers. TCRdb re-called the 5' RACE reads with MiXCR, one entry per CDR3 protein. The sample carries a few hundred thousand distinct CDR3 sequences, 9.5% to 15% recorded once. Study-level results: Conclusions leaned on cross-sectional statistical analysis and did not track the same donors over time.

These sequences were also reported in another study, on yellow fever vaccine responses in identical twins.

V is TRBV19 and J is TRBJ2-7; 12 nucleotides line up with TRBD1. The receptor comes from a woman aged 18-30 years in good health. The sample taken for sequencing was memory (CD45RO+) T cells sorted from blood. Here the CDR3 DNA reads TGTGCCAGTAGTATTTCAGGGACAGGGGGCCACTACGAGCAGTACTTC. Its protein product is CASSISGTGGHYEQYF.